Listed below are T cell receptor beta chains from one sample, sequenced in a study of glioma-infiltrating T cells after dendritic cell vaccination. Some clones are missing from TCRdb's copy, which holds only in-frame ones; the method was immunoSEQ multiplex PCR. The sample consists of 85,000 to 110,000 clones, roughly 79% of them appearing once. This material consisted of blood, taken before dendritic cell vaccination. Receptors were obtained from a human donor with glioblastoma. Each CDR3 is given with its conserved first and last residue. The D gene is left open where the match is weak. Clone sizes are given selectively: once, few, many, or a class where the clone is expanded.

V gene	D gene	J gene	clone size	CDR3 DNA	CDR3 protein
TRBV7-6	TRBD2	TRBJ2-3	NA	TGTGCCAGCCGCAAGCGGGGACGCACAGATACGCAGTATTTT	CASRKRGRTDTQYF
TRBV5-1	NA	TRBJ2-7	once	TGCGCCAGCAGCGTAGGGGAACCCCACTACGAGCAGTACTTC	CASSVGEPHYEQYF
TRBV30	TRBD1	TRBJ2-1	NA	TGTGCCTGGTCCCGGGACAGGGTCTCCACAGAGCAGTTCTTC	CAWSRDRVSTEQFF
TRBV6-4	TRBD1	TRBJ1-2	NA	TGTGCCAGCAGTGACTTGGGACAGGGGGTTGATGGCTACACCTTC	CASSDLGQGVDGYTF
TRBV27	NA	TRBJ2-7	NA	TGTGCCAGCAGTGCGTCTTCGTACGAGCAGTACTTC	CASSASSYEQYF
TRBV7-2	NA	TRBJ1-6	NA	TGTGCCAGCAGCCAAAGGGGCAGGTCAACACCCCTCCACTTT	CASSQRGRSTPLHF
TRBV19	NA	TRBJ1-1	NA	TGTGCCAGTAGTATACACGGGGGAGGGACGGACACTGAAGCTTTCTTT	CASSIHGGGTDTEAFF
TRBV27	NA	TRBJ1-2	NA	TGTGCCAGCAGTTTAGGAGGGGACGGGGACTATGGCTACACCTTC	CASSLGGDGDYGYTF
TRBV6-6	NA	TRBJ1-6	once	TGTGCCAGCAGTTACTCCCAGGTGGATTCACCCCTCCACTTT	CASSYSQVDSPLHF
TRBV19	TRBD1	TRBJ1-1	NA	TGTGCCAGCCTCTCCGTCCTGGGACAGGGGTTTGCGACTGAAGCTTTCTTT	CASLSVLGQGFATEAFF
TRBV19	TRBD1	TRBJ1-3	NA	TGTGCCAGTAGTCCACCGGGACAGGTAACCTCTGGAAACACCATATATTTT	CASSPPGQVTSGNTIYF
TRBV6-4	TRBD1	TRBJ2-3	once	TGTGCCAGCAGCCCCCGGGCAGGGGGCCCAGATACGCAGTATTTT	CASSPRAGGPDTQYF
TRBV18	TRBD1	TRBJ1-1	NA	TGTGCCAGCTCACCAGGGACGGACAGGGTGAACACTGAAGCTTTCTTT	CASSPGTDRVNTEAFF
TRBV5-1	NA	TRBJ2-7	NA	TGCGCCAGCACCTTGTCGGCAGGGCCCTACGAGCAGTACTTC	CASTLSAGPYEQYF
TRBV11-2	NA	TRBJ1-2	NA	TGTGCCAGCAGCTCACAGGGCCCCCTTTATGGCTACACCTTC	CASSSQGPLYGYTF